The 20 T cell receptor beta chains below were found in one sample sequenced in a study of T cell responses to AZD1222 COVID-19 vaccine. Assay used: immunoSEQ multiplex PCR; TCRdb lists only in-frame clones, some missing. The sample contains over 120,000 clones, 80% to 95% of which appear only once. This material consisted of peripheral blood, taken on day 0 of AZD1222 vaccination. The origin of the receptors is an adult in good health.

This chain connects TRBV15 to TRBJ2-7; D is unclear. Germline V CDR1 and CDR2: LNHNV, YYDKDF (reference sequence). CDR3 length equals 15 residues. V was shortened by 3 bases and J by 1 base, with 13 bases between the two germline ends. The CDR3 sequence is CATSRARGSSYEQYF. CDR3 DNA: TGTGCCACCAGCAGGGCCCGTGGTTCGTCCTACGAGCAGTACTTC.

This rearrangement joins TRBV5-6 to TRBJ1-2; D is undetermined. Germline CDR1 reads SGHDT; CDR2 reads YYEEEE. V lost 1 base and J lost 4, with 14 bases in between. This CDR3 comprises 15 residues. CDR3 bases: TGTGCCAGCAGCTTGAGGTGGCAGACCCTCTATGGCTACACCTTC. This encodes CASSLRWQTLYGYTF.

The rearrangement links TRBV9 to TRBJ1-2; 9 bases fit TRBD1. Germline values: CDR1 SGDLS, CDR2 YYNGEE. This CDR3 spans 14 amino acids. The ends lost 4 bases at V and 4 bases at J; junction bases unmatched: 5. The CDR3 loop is CASSRDRALYGYTF. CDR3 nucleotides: TGTGCCAGCAGCCGGGACAGGGCCCTCTATGGCTACACCTTC. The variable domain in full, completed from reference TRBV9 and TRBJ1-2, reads DSGVTQTPKHLITATGQRVTLRCSPRSGDLSVYWYQQSLDQGLQFLIQYYNGEERAKGNILERFSAQQFPDLHSELNLSSLELGDSALYFCASSRDRALYGYTFGSGTRLTVV.

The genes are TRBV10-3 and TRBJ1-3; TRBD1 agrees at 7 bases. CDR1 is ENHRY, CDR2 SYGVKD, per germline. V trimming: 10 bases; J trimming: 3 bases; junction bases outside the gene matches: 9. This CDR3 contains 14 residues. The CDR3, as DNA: TGTGCCACCACTCTGGCAGGGGGTGGAAACACCATATATTTT. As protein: CATTLAGGGNTIYF.

The CDR3 loop reads CASSLPPYRGPGNTIYF. CDR3 DNA: TGTGCCAGCAGTTTACCACCGTACAGGGGGCCCGGAAACACCATATATTTT. V gene TRBV28 combines with J gene TRBJ1-3; 9 bases fit TRBD1. This CDR3 region has 17 residues. The germline gives CDR1 MDHEN, CDR2 SYDVKM. V trimming: 2 bases; J trimming: 4 bases; junction bases outside the gene matches: 9.

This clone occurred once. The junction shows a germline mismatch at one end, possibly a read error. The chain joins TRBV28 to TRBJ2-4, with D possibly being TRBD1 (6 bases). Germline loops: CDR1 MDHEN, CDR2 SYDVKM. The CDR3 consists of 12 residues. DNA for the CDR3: TGTGCCAGCACCACTCCGGGACAATGCCCCAACTTC. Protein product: CASTTPGQCPNF.

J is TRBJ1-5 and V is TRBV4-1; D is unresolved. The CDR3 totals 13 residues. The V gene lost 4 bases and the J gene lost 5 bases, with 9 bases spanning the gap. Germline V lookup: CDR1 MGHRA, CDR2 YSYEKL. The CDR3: CASSPNAYQPQHF. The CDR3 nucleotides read TGCGCCAGCAGCCCAAATGCCTATCAGCCCCAGCATTTT.

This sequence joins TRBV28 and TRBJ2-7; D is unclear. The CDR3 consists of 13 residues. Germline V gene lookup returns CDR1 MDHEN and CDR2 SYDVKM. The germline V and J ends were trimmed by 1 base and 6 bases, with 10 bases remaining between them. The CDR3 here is CASSLSILGEQYF. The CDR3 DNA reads TGTGCCAGCAGTTTATCGATTCTGGGCGAGCAGTACTTC.

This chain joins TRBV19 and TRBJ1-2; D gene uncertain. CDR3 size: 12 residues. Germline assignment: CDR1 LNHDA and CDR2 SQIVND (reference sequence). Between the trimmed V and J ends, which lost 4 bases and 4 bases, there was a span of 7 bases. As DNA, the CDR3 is TGTGCCAGTAGTAGGACGCGCTATGGCTACACCTTC. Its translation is CASSRTRYGYTF.

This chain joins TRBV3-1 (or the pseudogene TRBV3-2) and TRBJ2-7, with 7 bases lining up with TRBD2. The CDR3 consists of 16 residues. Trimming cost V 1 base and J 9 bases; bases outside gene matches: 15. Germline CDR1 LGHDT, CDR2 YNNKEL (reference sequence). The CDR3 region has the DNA TGTGCCAGCAGCCAAGGGTTCAGGGCTGAAGGGAGGGGGCAGTACTTC. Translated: CASSQGFRAEGRGQYF.

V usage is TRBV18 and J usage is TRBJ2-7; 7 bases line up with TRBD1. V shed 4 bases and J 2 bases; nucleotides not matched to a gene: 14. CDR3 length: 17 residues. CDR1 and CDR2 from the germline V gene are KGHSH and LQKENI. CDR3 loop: CASSRSLKTGAPYEQYF. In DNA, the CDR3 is TGTGCCAGCTCACGCAGTCTAAAAACAGGGGCCCCCTACGAGCAGTACTTC.

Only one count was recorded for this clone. The CDR3 sequence is CSVAVGNQPQHF. The CDR3, as DNA: TGCAGCGTTGCGGTGGGGAATCAGCCCCAGCATTTT. V usage is TRBV29-1 and J usage is TRBJ1-5; no clear D gene. V lost 4 bases to trimming and J lost 4 bases, with 8 bases between them. The CDR3 is made up of 12 amino acids. Germline assignment: CDR1 SQVTM and CDR2 ANQGSEA.

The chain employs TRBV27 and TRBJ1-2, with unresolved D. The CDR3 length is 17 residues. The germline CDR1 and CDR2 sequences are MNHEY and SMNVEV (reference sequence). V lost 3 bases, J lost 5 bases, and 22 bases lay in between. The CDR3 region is CASSFRSIGLEMYGYTF. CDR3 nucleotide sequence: TGTGCCAGCAGTTTTCGATCCATCGGACTTGAGATGTATGGCTACACCTTC.

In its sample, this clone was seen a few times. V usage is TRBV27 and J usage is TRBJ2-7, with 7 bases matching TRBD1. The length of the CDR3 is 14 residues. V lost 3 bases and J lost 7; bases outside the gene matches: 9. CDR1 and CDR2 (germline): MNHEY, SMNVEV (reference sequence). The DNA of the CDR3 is TGTGCCAGCAGTTTTACAGGGGCCTTTGAAGAGCAGTACTTC. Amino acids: CASSFTGAFEEQYF.

CDR3 sequence (DNA): TGTGCCAGCAGCTTAGGTAGCCTTTCAACTAATGAAAAACTGTTTTTT. Translating it yields CASSLGSLSTNEKLFF. The rearrangement links TRBV7-9 to TRBJ1-4; no reliable D call. This CDR3 is 16 amino acids long. Germline loops: CDR1 SEHNR, CDR2 FQNEAQ (reference sequence). Trimming took 1 base from V and 0 from J, leaving 9 bases between them.

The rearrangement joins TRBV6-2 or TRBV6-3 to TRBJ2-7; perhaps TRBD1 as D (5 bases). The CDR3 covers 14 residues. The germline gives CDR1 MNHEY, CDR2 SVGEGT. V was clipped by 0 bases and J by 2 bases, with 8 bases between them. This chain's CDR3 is CASSYSQGPYEQYF. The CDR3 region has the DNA TGTGCCAGCAGTTACTCCCAGGGCCCCTACGAGCAGTACTTC.

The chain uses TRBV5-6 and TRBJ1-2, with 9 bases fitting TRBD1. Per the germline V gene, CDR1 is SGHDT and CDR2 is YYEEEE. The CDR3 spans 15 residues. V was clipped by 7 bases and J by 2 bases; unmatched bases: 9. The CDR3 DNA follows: TGTGCCAGCTTACGCAGACAGGGGGGAAACTATGGCTACACCTTC. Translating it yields CASLRRQGGNYGYTF.

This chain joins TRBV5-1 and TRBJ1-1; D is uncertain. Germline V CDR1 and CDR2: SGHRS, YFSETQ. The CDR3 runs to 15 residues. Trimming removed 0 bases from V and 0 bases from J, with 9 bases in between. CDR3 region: CASSLDFRMNTEAFF. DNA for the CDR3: TGCGCCAGCAGCTTGGACTTCCGCATGAACACTGAAGCTTTCTTT.

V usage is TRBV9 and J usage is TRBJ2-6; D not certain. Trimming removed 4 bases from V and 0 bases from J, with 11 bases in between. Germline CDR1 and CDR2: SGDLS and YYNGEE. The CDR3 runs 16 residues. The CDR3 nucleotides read TGTGCCAGCAGCCCAGTGGGTGGCTCTGGGGCCAACGTCCTGACTTTC. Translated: CASSPVGGSGANVLTF.

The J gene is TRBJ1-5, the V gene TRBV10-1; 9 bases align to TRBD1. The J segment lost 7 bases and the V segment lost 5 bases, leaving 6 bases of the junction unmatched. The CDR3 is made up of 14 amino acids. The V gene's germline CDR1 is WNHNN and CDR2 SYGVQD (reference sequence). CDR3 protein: CASSTQGANQPQHF. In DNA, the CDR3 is TGCGCCAGCAGTACACAGGGGGCGAACCAGCCCCAGCATTTT.